This TCR beta chain stems from a study of blood T cell repertoires in COVID-19. Across the study: Samples came from the United States, Italy and Spain, spanning acute and convalescent COVID-19. Sample material is recorded as cDNA or gDNA derived from T cells, B-cell-depleted T cells, or PBMCs.

Germline CDR1 and CDR2: KGHSH and LQKENI. V was trimmed by 5 bases and J by 2 bases, leaving 10 bases between them. The CDR3 spans 13 residues. Assay used: immunoSEQ multiplex PCR; TCRdb lists only in-frame clones, some missing. The table lists about 100,000 clones, 86% of them singletons. The receptor was derived from a man in his sixties with acute or convalescent COVID-19. Material: peripheral blood. The V call is TRBV18, the J call TRBJ2-7; D perhaps matches TRBD1 (6 bases). The CDR3 here is CASSSGQTYEQYF. DNA of the CDR3: TGTGCCAGCTCATCGGGACAAACCTACGAGCAGTACTTC.